Listed below are T cell receptor beta chains from one sample, sequenced in a study of shared clonotypes between healthy human individuals. Libraries were prepared by immunoSEQ multiplex PCR; TCRdb keeps only in-frame clonotypes and omits some of them. Of 200,000 to 250,000 clones in the sample, about 65% were seen once. Material for sequencing was memory CD4+ T cells sorted from blood. The receptor source for this set is a man aged 25 to 45 in good health. Each CDR3 is given with its conserved first and last residue. The order of the fields is V gene, D gene, J gene, clone size, CDR3 protein, CDR3 DNA. D genes are given only for firm matches. Size is omitted from some rows. Given values are once, few, many or a class for expanded clones.

>TRBV5-4|.|TRBJ2-2|.
CASRGWGPAGELFF
TGTGCCAGCAGGGGTTGGGGGCCGGCCGGGGAGCTGTTTTTT
>TRBV18|.|TRBJ2-5|few
CASSPEQVETQYF
TGTGCCAGCTCACCTGAGCAGGTGGAGACCCAGTACTTC
>TRBV11-3|.|TRBJ2-2|.
CASRGDSGELFF
TGTGCCAGCAGAGGTGACTCCGGGGAGCTGTTTTTT
>TRBV28|.|TRBJ1-2|.
CASSPPDQVGGYTF
TGTGCCAGCAGTCCACCGGACCAAGTGGGGGGCTACACCTTC
>TRBV7-2|.|TRBJ2-7|.
CASSSRGSFMPYEQYF
TGTGCCAGCAGCTCCCGCGGCTCCTTCATGCCCTACGAGCAGTACTTC
>TRBV10-1|TRBD2|TRBJ2-1|.
CASSEASPLSGRWKNEQFF
TGCGCCAGCAGTGAGGCCTCACCCCTTAGCGGGCGGTGGAAGAATGAGCAGTTCTTC
>TRBV29-1|.|TRBJ2-7|.
CSVEDQSTGPYEQYF
TGCAGCGTTGAAGATCAGAGTACAGGGCCCTACGAGCAGTACTTC
>TRBV6-1|.|TRBJ2-7|few
CASSLGDFSSYEQYF
TGTGCCAGCTCCCTAGGGGATTTCAGCTCCTACGAGCAGTACTTC
>TRBV27|TRBD1|TRBJ2-7|once
CASRTGGNKAYEQYF
TGTGCCTCCCGGACAGGGGGCAATAAGGCCTACGAGCAGTACTTC
>TRBV7-6|TRBD2|TRBJ2-2|.
CASSLLSGTSGSKAGELFF
TGTGCCAGCAGCTTACTATCCGGGACTAGCGGGAGTAAGGCCGGGGAGCTGTTTTTT
>TRBV6-4|.|TRBJ2-1|.
CASSERMGGNIVEQFF
TGTGCCAGCAGTGAAAGGATGGGGGGCAATATTGTTGAGCAGTTCTTC
>TRBV6-6|.|TRBJ1-1|once
CASTLFRGMNTEAFF
TGTGCCAGCACATTGTTCAGGGGCATGAACACTGAAGCTTTCTTT
>TRBV6-6|TRBD2|TRBJ2-7|.
CASKGGRAYEQYF
TGTGCCAGCAAGGGCGGGAGGGCCTACGAGCAGTACTTC
>TRBV9|.|TRBJ2-1|few
CASSGTSSSYNEQFF
TGTGCCAGCAGCGGGACGAGTAGCTCCTACAATGAGCAGTTCTTC
>TRBV6-1|.|TRBJ2-7|.
CASSKVTTGGGTYEQYF
TGTGCCAGCAGTAAAGTCACGACAGGCGGTGGGACCTACGAGCAGTACTTC
>TRBV28|.|TRBJ1-5|.
CASSYSGNQPQHF
TGTGCCAGCAGTTATTCTGGCAATCAGCCCCAGCATTTT
>TRBV7-3|.|TRBJ2-2|.
CASSLVRSTGELFF
TGTGCCAGCAGCTTAGTAAGGTCCACCGGGGAGCTGTTTTTT
>TRBV18|TRBD1|TRBJ2-7|.
CASEDRGEQYF
TGTGCCAGCGAAGACAGGGGCGAGCAGTACTTC
>TRBV7-8|TRBD1|TRBJ2-1|few
CASRFRGRGLNEQFF
TGTGCCAGCAGATTTAGGGGCAGGGGGCTGAATGAGCAGTTCTTC
>TRBV27|.|TRBJ2-7|once
CASSQLETYEQYF
TGTGCCAGCAGCCAACTAGAGACCTACGAGCAGTACTTC
>TRBV18|.|TRBJ2-7|.
CASSPRYEQYF
TGTGCCAGCTCACCAAGGTACGAGCAGTACTTC
>TRBV19|.|TRBJ1-5|.
CASSTQGRNQPQHF
TGTGCCAGTAGTACTCAGGGCCGCAATCAGCCCCAGCATTTT
>TRBV5-1|.|TRBJ2-7|few
CASSFMGPLEQYF
TGCGCCAGCAGTTTCATGGGGCCTCTCGAGCAGTACTTC
>TRBV9|.|TRBJ1-1|.
CASSLGLGDSDTEAFF
TGTGCCAGCAGCCTCGGCCTGGGGGACTCAGACACTGAAGCTTTCTTT
>TRBV7-9|.|TRBJ1-3|once
CASSTGTTGNTIYF
TGTGCCAGCAGCACAGGGACCACCGGAAACACCATATATTTT
>TRBV7-9|TRBD1|TRBJ1-5|.
CASSLGDSFQDQPQHF
TGTGCCAGCAGCTTAGGGGACAGTTTTCAGGATCAGCCCCAGCATTTT
>TRBV7-2|TRBD1|TRBJ1-1|.
CASSKTGGGTEAFF
TGTGCCAGCAGCAAAACAGGGGGCGGAACTGAAGCTTTCTTT
>TRBV5-1|.|TRBJ1-1|.
CASSWAGGGTEAFF
TGCGCCAGCAGCTGGGCCGGAGGGGGCACTGAAGCTTTCTTT
>TRBV25-1|TRBD2|TRBJ2-7|.
CASSDKREDSYEQYF
TGTGCCAGCAGTGATAAGCGGGAGGACTCCTACGAGCAGTACTTC
>TRBV9|.|TRBJ1-1|.
CASSVGAGAYAFF
TGTGCCAGCAGCGTAGGAGCGGGGGCCTACGCTTTCTTT
>TRBV5-6|.|TRBJ1-2|.
CASSYKGIGYGYTF
TGTGCCAGCAGTTATAAGGGGATAGGCTATGGCTACACCTTC
>TRBV5-1|.|TRBJ2-5|.
CASSLMDPGGETQYF
TGCGCCAGCAGCTTGATGGACCCCGGAGGGGAGACCCAGTACTTC
>TRBV5-1|TRBD1|TRBJ2-5|.
CASSLGTADQETQYF
TGCGCCAGCAGCTTAGGGACAGCGGACCAAGAGACCCAGTACTTC
>TRBV10-3|TRBD2|TRBJ2-1|once
CAIMRQSLADNEQFF
TGTGCCATCATGCGACAGTCCCTAGCGGACAATGAGCAGTTCTTC
>TRBV2|.|TRBJ2-2|once
CASIRDVLGELFF
TGTGCCAGCATCCGGGACGTGCTTGGGGAGCTGTTTTTT
>TRBV7-9|.|TRBJ1-5|.
CASTEPPHSEEGGSQPQHF
TGTGCCAGCACCGAACCCCCCCACTCAGAAGAGGGGGGCTCTCAGCCCCAGCATTTT
>TRBV7-6|.|TRBJ2-7|.
CASSLNGAGEQYF
TGTGCCAGCAGCTTAAACGGGGCCGGCGAGCAGTACTTC
>TRBV30|.|TRBJ2-7|.
CAWSVGDLYEQYF
TGTGCCTGGAGTGTGGGGGACCTCTACGAGCAGTACTTC
>TRBV5-1|TRBD1|TRBJ2-3|.
CASSSYTSDRGRDTQYF
TGCGCCAGCAGCTCCTACACCTCGGACAGGGGGCGAGATACGCAGTATTTT
>TRBV5-1|TRBD1|TRBJ2-7|.
CASSLSRQGKMSSYEQYF
TGCGCCAGCAGCTTATCCCGACAGGGAAAGATGTCCAGCTACGAGCAGTACTTC
>TRBV9|.|TRBJ2-7|.
CASSVRTGYEQYF
TGTGCCAGCAGCGTACGGACCGGCTACGAGCAGTACTTC
>TRBV7-9|TRBD2|TRBJ2-4|many
CASSYPPRLAGSKNIQYF
TGTGCCAGCAGCTATCCCCCACGACTAGCGGGTTCGAAAAACATTCAGTACTTC
>TRBV30|.|TRBJ2-1|.
CAWAKNEQFF
TGTGCCTGGGCGAAGAATGAGCAGTTCTTC
>TRBV30|.|TRBJ2-7|.
CASVGPYEQYF
TGTGCCTCGGTGGGTCCCTACGAGCAGTACTTC
>TRBV7-2|.|TRBJ1-1|.
CASSILLNTEAFF
TGTGCCAGCAGCATTTTATTGAACACTGAAGCTTTCTTT